The 21 T cell receptor beta chains below were found in one sample sequenced in a study of T cell responses to AZD1222 COVID-19 vaccine (dated by TCRdb to 2020 to 2022). The time point label corresponds to: baseline before first vaccination. The protocol used for the library was the immunoSEQ multiplex PCR assay. TCRdb's version of the immuneACCESS table is confined to in-frame rearrangements and falls short of the full clone set. An unresolved V gene accounts for under half of the shortfall where checked; the remainder is of unknown origin. For this sample there are about 90,000 clones; 70% to 90% appear just once. The top ten clonotypes cover around 5.8% of the sample. The sample was peripheral blood, taken on day 0 of AZD1222 vaccination. All receptors derive from an adult in good health.

This chain joins TRBV5-1 and TRBJ2-7; D ambiguous. CDR1 and CDR2 from the germline V gene are SGHRS and YFSETQ. The V and J ends lost 0 bases and 6 bases respectively, with 13 bases between them. This CDR3 comprises 14 residues. CDR3 amino acids: CASSLVPERSEQYF. The CDR3 nucleotides are TGCGCCAGCAGCTTGGTGCCCGAACGGAGCGAGCAGTACTTC.

V and J are TRBV9 and TRBJ2-3, with TRBD2 identical over 8 bases. Germline V gives CDR1 SGDLS, CDR2 YYNGEE. V dropped 3 bases and J dropped 7; count of bases not matched to a gene: 10. This CDR3 has 15 residues. In DNA form, the CDR3 reads TGTGCCAGCAGCGCGACTAGCGTACCACAGTATACGCAGTATTTT. Its protein product is CASSATSVPQYTQYF.

J is TRBJ2-1 and V is TRBV28, with 12 bases aligning to TRBD2. CDR1 and CDR2 (germline): MDHEN, SYDVKM. J was trimmed by 2 bases and V by 3 bases; bases with no gene match: 5. This CDR3 contains 17 residues. The DNA for the CDR3 is TGTGCCAGCAGTTTCCCCCGACTAGCGGGAGCCTACAATGAGCAGTTCTTC. It yields the protein CASSFPRLAGAYNEQFF.

The chain is built from TRBV30 and TRBJ1-5; D perhaps matches TRBD1 (5 bases). V lost 4 bases, J lost 3 bases, and 10 bases lay in between. The CDR3 has 13 amino acids. Germline CDR1 is GTSNPN and CDR2 is SVGIG (reference sequence). The CDR3 nucleotides are TGTGCCTGGAACCAGGGAACCAATCAGCCCCAGCATTTT. Translation: CAWNQGTNQPQHF.

The chain combines TRBV20-1 with TRBJ1-5; 12 nucleotides align to TRBD1. The CDR3 is made up of 16 amino acids. Germline CDR1 is DFQATT and CDR2 is SNEGSKA (reference sequence). The V gene end was trimmed by 3 bases and the J gene end by 5 bases; junction bases not matched to a gene: 8. The CDR3, as DNA: TGCAGTGCTAGTTTTCGGGACAGGGGGCGAGATCAGCCCCAGCATTTT. Protein sequence: CSASFRDRGRDQPQHF.

This clone was seen a handful of times. The rearrangement uses TRBV11-2 and TRBJ2-7; a weak D match, TRBD1 (7 bases). The CDR3 contains 15 residues. In germline, CDR1 is SGHAT, CDR2 FQNNGV. Trimming pared 5 bases from V and 5 bases from J, leaving 19 bases between. DNA of the CDR3: TGTGCCAGCAGCCTTAGACTAGGGGGCTGGAACGAGCAGTACTTC. Translating gives CASSLRLGGWNEQYF.

The CDR3 DNA is TGTGCCAGCAGCCACGGCCAGGGATATGGCTACACCTTC. It encodes CASSHGQGYGYTF. This rearrangement joins TRBV3-1 (or the pseudogene TRBV3-2) to TRBJ1-2, with a tentative D call TRBD1 (5 bases). The CDR3 spans 13 residues. The germline V gene encodes CDR1 LGHDT and CDR2 YNNKEL (reference sequence). V was cut by 3 bases and J by 5 bases, with 10 bases left in between.

The chain carries TRBV28 and TRBJ1-4; D is undetermined. The CDR3 covers 15 residues. Germline V gene data show CDR1 as MDHEN and CDR2 as SYDVKM. V lost 6 bases, J lost 4 bases, and 15 bases lay in between. CDR3 amino acids: CASSRGSDFNEKLFF. CDR3 sequence (DNA): TGTGCCAGCAGCCGCGGGTCCGATTTTAATGAAAAACTGTTTTTT.

The CDR3 bases are TGTGCCAGCAGCCAAGATCGCGCCACAGATACGCAGTATTTT. This gives the protein CASSQDRATDTQYF. This chain links TRBV3-1 (or the pseudogene TRBV3-2) with TRBJ2-3, with D hard to call. The CDR3 totals 14 residues. Trimming shortened V by 0 bases and J by 2 bases, and 6 bases separated the two germline ends. Germline assignment: CDR1 LGHDT and CDR2 YNNKEL (reference sequence).

The rearrangement links TRBV28 to TRBJ1-5, with unresolved D. Looked up from germline, CDR1 is MDHEN and CDR2 is SYDVKM. The CDR3 totals 14 residues. With 6 bases removed from V and 6 bases from J, the gap between germline ends came to 15 bases. The CDR3 sequence: CASRTIPWGQPQHF. CDR3 DNA: TGTGCCAGCAGAACGATCCCCTGGGGTCAGCCCCAGCATTTT.

This clone was observed a few times. The chain has TRBV5-1 and TRBJ1-2; TRBD1 is a possible D gene (6 bases). Germline loops: CDR1 SGHRS, CDR2 YFSETQ. V lost 3 bases and J lost 0, with 12 bases in between. The CDR3 is made up of 15 amino acids. In DNA form, the CDR3 reads TGCGCCAGCAGCTCGCAGGGGTTGTCTAACTATGGCTACACCTTC. Translation gives CASSSQGLSNYGYTF. Together with reference TRBV5-1 and TRBJ1-2, the CDR3 gives the full variable domain: KAGVTQTPRYLIKTRGQQVTLSCSPISGHRSVSWYQQTPGQGLQFLFEYFSETQRNKGNFPGRFSGRQFSNSRSEMNVSTLELGDSALYLCASSSQGLSNYGYTFGSGTRLTVV.

The CDR3 spells CASSQESPLAGASNEQFF. As DNA, the CDR3 is TGCGCCAGCAGCCAAGAATCCCCCCTAGCGGGAGCCAGCAATGAGCAGTTCTTC. The chain has TRBV4-3 and TRBJ2-1; 10 nucleotides match TRBD2. V shed 0 bases and J 6 bases; nucleotides not matched to a gene: 11. Germline V gene sequence: CDR1 LGHNA, CDR2 YSLEER. CDR3 length: 18 residues.

The V gene is TRBV19, the J gene TRBJ2-1; 9 nucleotides line up with TRBD1. V dropped 4 bases and J dropped 0; count of bases not matched to a gene: 4. There are 16 residues in the CDR3. CDR1 is LNHDA, CDR2 SQIVND, per germline (reference sequence). Here the CDR3 DNA reads TGTGCCAGTAGTAGAGGGGGACAGGGCTCCTACAATGAGCAGTTCTTC. Translated, it gives CASSRGGQGSYNEQFF. Full variable domain (remainder filled in from reference TRBV19 and TRBJ2-1): DGGITQSPKYLFRKEGQNVTLSCEQNLNHDAMYWYRQDPGQGLRLIYYSQIVNDFQKGDIAEGYSVSREKKESFPLTVTSAQKNPTAFYLCASSRGGQGSYNEQFFGPGTRLTVL.

This chain joins TRBV9 and TRBJ1-1; no clear D. Per the germline V gene, CDR1 is SGDLS and CDR2 is YYNGEE. Trimming shortened V by 0 bases and J by 5 bases, and 11 bases separated the two germline ends. CDR3 size: 14 residues. The CDR3 sequence: CASSVGGVMTEAFF. As DNA, the CDR3 is TGTGCCAGCAGCGTAGGTGGGGTCATGACTGAAGCTTTCTTT.

This clone appeared a few times. This chain connects TRBV5-4 to TRBJ1-2, with 7 bases fitting TRBD1. The CDR3 has 17 amino acids. CDR1 SGHNT and CDR2 YYREEE come from the germline V gene (reference sequence). The trim removed 0 bases at V and 0 bases at J, leaving 8 bases unmatched. The CDR3 sequence: CASSLGQGGGANYGYTF. The CDR3 DNA follows: TGTGCCAGCAGCTTGGGACAGGGTGGAGGGGCTAACTATGGCTACACCTTC.

This clone was recorded only once. The gene calls are TRBV4-2 and TRBJ2-7; D possibly corresponds to TRBD2 (7 bases). The germline V gene has CDR1 LGHNA and CDR2 YNFKEQ. The V and J ends lost 1 base and 2 bases respectively, with 18 bases between them. The CDR3 is made up of 17 amino acids. CDR3 DNA: TGTGCCAGCAGCCAAGTTGGCGCGGGGGCCGGAACCTACGAGCAGTACTTC. Protein product: CASSQVGAGAGTYEQYF.

V is TRBV28 and J is TRBJ1-3; D is uncertain. Between the trimmed V and J ends, which lost 0 bases and 0 bases, there was a span of 9 bases. This CDR3 contains 16 residues. Germline CDR1 reads MDHEN; CDR2 reads SYDVKM. CDR3 DNA: TGTGCCAGCAGTTTATGGTGGCCCCGCTCTGGAAACACCATATATTTT. The encoded protein is CASSLWWPRSGNTIYF.

To note about this clone: Other DNA sequences within the sample encode an identical CDR3. This chain connects TRBV5-1 to TRBJ2-1, with D hard to call. Germline V gene sequence: CDR1 SGHRS, CDR2 YFSETQ. CDR3 length: 13 residues. V dropped 0 bases and J dropped 6 bases, with 7 bases sitting between them. The CDR3 sequence is CASSLGQINEQFF. CDR3 nucleotides: TGCGCCAGCAGCTTGGGGCAGATCAATGAGCAGTTCTTC.

The V gene is TRBV13, the J gene TRBJ2-1, with D unresolved. V was cut by 2 bases and J by 4 bases, with 12 bases left in between. The V gene's germline CDR1 is PRHDT and CDR2 FYEKMQ (reference sequence). The CDR3 is made up of 15 amino acids. CDR3 protein: CASSLRLQAYNEQFF. CDR3 nucleotide sequence: TGTGCCAGCAGCTTACGGCTTCAGGCTTACAATGAGCAGTTCTTC.

The V and J genes are TRBV27 and TRBJ2-1; 14 bases match TRBD2. From germline, CDR1 is MNHEY and CDR2 SMNVEV (reference sequence). This CDR3 has 15 amino acids. Germline trimming cut 5 bases from V and 12 bases from J; bases unmatched to any gene: 9. The chain's CDR3 is CASSKGLAGGLGQFF. CDR3 nucleotides: TGTGCCAGCAGTAAAGGACTAGCGGGAGGACTCGGGCAGTTCTTC.

This clone appeared a few times. This chain uses TRBV4-1 with TRBJ1-3; D gene uncertain. Trimming left V 0 bases short and J 4 bases short, with 13 bases between. The CDR3 has 16 residues. Germline V CDR1 and CDR2: MGHRA, YSYEKL. The CDR3 spells CASSQDIGSGGNTIYF. For the CDR3, the DNA is TGCGCCAGCAGCCAAGATATCGGATCCGGAGGAAACACCATATATTTT.